Below are 10 T cell receptor beta chains sequenced from a single sample in a study of technical replicates of blood from a few donors. Repertoires were generated with immunoSEQ multiplex PCR, while TCRdb's copy carries only in-frame clones and drops some. The sample lists around 85,000 clones, around 94% seen once, with around 0.25% in the top ten. The sequenced material came from T cells isolated from PBMCs. All receptors derive from a human donor in good health.

This clone was recorded once. The genes are TRBV21-1 and TRBJ2-7; the D segment call TRBD2 is taken from the table without a DNA check. TRBV21-1 is deemed a pseudogene. The CDR3 covers 14 residues. CDR3 in amino acids: CASSSQRDTYEQYF. CDR3 nucleotide sequence: TGTGCCAGCAGCTCCCAGCGGGATACCTACGAGCAGTACTTC.

The J gene is TRBJ2-7, the V gene TRBV7-4; D perhaps matches TRBD1 (5 bases). Trimming cost V 2 bases and J 6 bases, with 17 bases left between them. CDR1 SGHVT and CDR2 SQSDAQ come from the germline V gene. This CDR3 has 15 residues. Here the CDR3 reads CASSLFNRKAPEQYF. CDR3 in DNA: TGTGCCAGCAGCTTATTTAACAGGAAGGCACCCGAGCAGTACTTC.

The chain joins TRBV27 to TRBJ2-1; 7 bases fit TRBD2. Germline CDR1 reads MNHEY; CDR2 reads SMNVEV (reference sequence). Trimming cost V 3 bases and J 6 bases; bases outside gene matches: 17. The CDR3 length is 18 residues. CDR3 in amino acids: CASSFVGWAGDGGNEQFF. The DNA for the CDR3 is TGTGCCAGCAGTTTCGTTGGTTGGGCGGGGGATGGAGGCAATGAGCAGTTCTTC.

The CDR3 loop is CASSLGQGAEETQYF. Here the CDR3 DNA reads TGTGCCAGCAGTTTAGGGCAGGGGGCAGAAGAGACCCAGTACTTC. The genes are TRBV28 and TRBJ2-5, with 8 bases aligning to TRBD1. V was clipped by 2 bases and J by 3 bases; unmatched bases: 5. This CDR3 region has 15 residues. CDR1 MDHEN and CDR2 SYDVKM come from the germline V gene.

The V call is TRBV29-1, the J call TRBJ2-7; 7 positions match TRBD1. Trimming took 7 bases from V and 5 from J; bases not matched to a gene: 2. Germline V CDR1 and CDR2: SQVTM, ANQGSEA. CDR3 size: 10 residues. The CDR3 DNA is TGCAGCGCGACAGGGAACGAGCAGTACTTC. It translates to CSATGNEQYF.

This clone was counted once. This chain joins TRBV30 and TRBJ2-7, with D possibly TRBD2 on 5 matching bases. Trimming stripped 0 bases from V and 0 bases from J, with 12 bases between. The CDR3 has 15 residues. Germline V gene data show CDR1 as GTSNPN and CDR2 as SVGIG (reference sequence). CDR3 coding DNA: TGTGCCTGGAGTGTACACCCGGGAACCTCCTACGAGCAGTACTTC. Its protein product is CAWSVHPGTSYEQYF.

CDR3 region: CASSPRPGEQYF. The DNA for the CDR3 is TGTGCCAGCAGCCCAAGGCCGGGCGAGCAGTACTTC. The chain recombines TRBV6-6 with TRBJ2-7; D uncertain. With 6 bases removed from V and 6 bases from J, the gap between germline ends came to 12 bases. The CDR3 consists of 12 residues. Germline V gives CDR1 MNHNY, CDR2 SVGAGI (reference sequence).

The rearrangement uses TRBV15 and TRBJ2-7; a possible D gene is TRBD2 (5 bases). Germline V CDR1 and CDR2: LNHNV, YYDKDF (reference sequence). CDR3 length equals 15 residues. Trimming left V 0 bases short and J 4 bases short, with 13 bases between. CDR3 DNA: TGTGCCACCAGCAGAGATCCCGGGGTCCTTTACGAGCAGTACTTC. It specifies CATSRDPGVLYEQYF.

Only one count was recorded for this clone. As DNA, the CDR3 is TGCAGTGCGAGGACAGCCTATGGCTACACCTTC. It codes for CSARTAYGYTF. The chain recombines TRBV20-1 with TRBJ1-2; D possibly corresponds to TRBD1 (6 bases). Germline V CDR1 and CDR2: DFQATT, SNEGSKA (reference sequence). The CDR3 totals 11 residues. V was shortened by 6 bases and J by 4 bases, with 9 bases between the two germline ends.

This sequence joins TRBV4-1 and TRBJ1-1; D perhaps matches TRBD1 (6 bases). The CDR3 loop spans 12 amino acids. Germline V CDR1 and CDR2: MGHRA, YSYEKL. Between the trimmed V and J ends, which lost 8 bases and 6 bases, there was a span of 13 bases. CDR3 amino acids: CASGTRMAEAFF. CDR3 in DNA: TGCGCCAGCGGGACACGGATGGCTGAAGCTTTCTTT.